The rows below give T cell receptor beta chains drawn from one sample of a study of cytomegalovirus exposure and HLA in healthy donors. Sequencing was performed with immunoSEQ multiplex PCR; in TCRdb, only in-frame clones are kept and a portion is missing. The data contain about 170,000 clones, roughly 76% of them seen just once; the ten biggest clones take up approximately 4.4%. The source material was PBMCs. All receptors derive from a woman under 30 in good health and CMV-seropositive. Both conserved end residues are part of each CDR3. D genes are given only for firm matches. The listing skips clone size in some rows; elsewhere it reads once, few, many or a size class.

len: 14
v_gene: TRBV21-1
abundance: NA
j_gene: TRBJ2-5
d_gene: NA
CDR3aa: CATAGLAGRETQYF
CDR3nt: TGTGCCACCGCGGGACTAGCGGGGAGAGAGACCCAGTACTTC

len: 16
v_gene: TRBV6-6
abundance: NA
j_gene: TRBJ2-1
d_gene: NA
CDR3aa: CASSYYGTQTYNEQFF
CDR3nt: TGTGCCAGCAGTTACTACGGGACACAAACCTACAATGAGCAGTTCTTC

len: 14
v_gene: TRBV6-5
abundance: once
j_gene: TRBJ2-2
d_gene: NA
CDR3aa: CASSMEVRTGELFF
CDR3nt: TGTGCCAGCAGTATGGAGGTTCGGACCGGGGAGCTGTTTTTT

len: 15
v_gene: TRBV19
abundance: NA
j_gene: TRBJ2-1
d_gene: TRBD2
CDR3aa: CASSRGTSGYNEQFF
CDR3nt: TGTGCCAGTAGTAGGGGGACTAGCGGGTACAATGAGCAGTTCTTC

len: 14
v_gene: TRBV5-1
abundance: NA
j_gene: TRBJ1-6
d_gene: NA
CDR3aa: CASRGGGNNSPLHF
CDR3nt: TGCGCCAGCAGAGGAGGAGGTAATAATTCACCCCTCCACTTT

len: 15
v_gene: TRBV6-5
abundance: NA
j_gene: TRBJ2-7
d_gene: TRBD1
CDR3aa: CASSYLTGASYEQYF
CDR3nt: TGTGCCAGCAGTTATCTGACAGGGGCCTCCTACGAGCAGTACTTC

len: 15
v_gene: TRBV7-9
abundance: NA
j_gene: TRBJ1-2
d_gene: NA
CDR3aa: CASSLVVTGNYGYTF
CDR3nt: TGTGCCAGCAGTTTAGTGGTGACAGGCAACTATGGCTACACCTTC

len: 12
v_gene: TRBV7-6
abundance: NA
j_gene: TRBJ1-6
d_gene: TRBD1
CDR3aa: CASGTGRTPLHF
CDR3nt: TGTGCCAGCGGGACAGGGAGGACACCCCTCCACTTT

len: 16
v_gene: TRBV27
abundance: few
j_gene: TRBJ2-7
d_gene: TRBD2
CDR3aa: CASSIIGLAASMEQYF
CDR3nt: TGTGCCAGCAGTATTATAGGACTAGCAGCCTCCATGGAGCAGTACTTC

len: 21
v_gene: TRBV18
abundance: NA
j_gene: TRBJ1-2
d_gene: TRBD1
CDR3aa: CASSPPVGSSSTRGVNYGYTF
CDR3nt: TGTGCCAGCTCACCACCGGTCGGTAGCTCCTCTACCAGGGGGGTAAACTATGGCTACACCTTC

len: 15
v_gene: TRBV6-5
abundance: NA
j_gene: TRBJ2-5
d_gene: NA
CDR3aa: CASSSSPGGKETQYF
CDR3nt: TGTGCCAGCAGTTCCTCCCCAGGGGGGAAAGAGACCCAGTACTTC

len: 16
v_gene: TRBV4-2
abundance: NA
j_gene: TRBJ1-2
d_gene: TRBD1
CDR3aa: CASSDSRAGGLRGYTF
CDR3nt: TGTGCCAGTAGCGACTCTCGGGCAGGGGGTTTACGTGGCTACACCTTC

len: 14
v_gene: TRBV5-8
abundance: NA
j_gene: TRBJ2-7
d_gene: NA
CDR3aa: CASSLDIPSYEQYF
CDR3nt: TGTGCCAGCAGCTTGGACATTCCTTCCTACGAGCAGTACTTC

len: 13
v_gene: TRBV7-9
abundance: NA
j_gene: TRBJ1-4
d_gene: NA
CDR3aa: CASGGLELGKLFF
CDR3nt: TGTGCCAGTGGAGGGCTGGAGCTGGGGAAACTGTTTTTT

len: 17
v_gene: TRBV4-1
abundance: NA
j_gene: TRBJ1-4
d_gene: TRBD1
CDR3aa: CASSRGTGELNNEKLFF
CDR3nt: TGCGCCAGCAGCCGCGGGACAGGCGAGTTGAATAATGAAAAACTGTTTTTT

len: 14
v_gene: TRBV5-6
abundance: NA
j_gene: TRBJ1-1
d_gene: NA
CDR3aa: CASSFQRVNTEAFF
CDR3nt: TGTGCCAGCAGCTTTCAGAGGGTGAACACTGAAGCTTTCTTT

len: 18
v_gene: TRBV5-5
abundance: once
j_gene: TRBJ2-7
d_gene: TRBD2
CDR3aa: CASSLLLSPRGGLYEQYF
CDR3nt: TGTGCCAGCAGCTTGCTTTTGTCCCCTCGGGGGGGCCTCTACGAGCAGTACTTC

len: 14
v_gene: TRBV4-3
abundance: NA
j_gene: TRBJ1-5
d_gene: NA
CDR3aa: CASSQDRGGQPQHF
CDR3nt: TGCGCCAGCAGCCAAGATCGGGGGGGTCAGCCCCAGCATTTT

len: 14
v_gene: TRBV5-6
abundance: NA
j_gene: TRBJ2-1
d_gene: NA
CDR3aa: CASSWFGESNEQFF
CDR3nt: TGTGCCAGCAGCTGGTTCGGGGAATCCAATGAGCAGTTCTTC

len: 12
v_gene: TRBV29-1
abundance: NA
j_gene: TRBJ1-1
d_gene: NA
CDR3aa: CSVDARNTEAFF
CDR3nt: TGCAGCGTTGATGCCAGGAACACTGAAGCTTTCTTT

len: 13
v_gene: TRBV5-4
abundance: few
j_gene: TRBJ1-4
d_gene: NA
CDR3aa: CASSEMRAEKLFF
CDR3nt: TGTGCCAGCAGCGAGATGCGTGCTGAAAAACTGTTTTTT

len: 14
v_gene: TRBV7-2
abundance: NA
j_gene: TRBJ1-4
d_gene: NA
CDR3aa: CASSFGAKPQKLFF
CDR3nt: TGTGCCAGCAGCTTTGGGGCTAAGCCCCAAAAACTGTTTTTT

len: 16
v_gene: TRBV7-9
abundance: NA
j_gene: TRBJ2-7
d_gene: TRBD1
CDR3aa: CASSLKPGQAVYEQYF
CDR3nt: TGTGCCAGCAGCTTAAAACCGGGACAGGCGGTATACGAGCAGTACTTC

len: 15
v_gene: TRBV7-2
abundance: NA
j_gene: TRBJ1-2
d_gene: TRBD1
CDR3aa: CASSLNRGTNYGYTF
CDR3nt: TGTGCCAGCAGCCTAAACAGGGGGACTAACTATGGCTACACCTTC

len: 15
v_gene: TRBV19
abundance: NA
j_gene: TRBJ1-5
d_gene: TRBD1
CDR3aa: CASSGQGLGNQPQHF
CDR3nt: TGTGCCAGTAGTGGACAGGGTCTCGGCAATCAGCCCCAGCATTTT

len: 13
v_gene: TRBV7-8
abundance: NA
j_gene: TRBJ2-5
d_gene: TRBD2
CDR3aa: CASSLERGQTQYF
CDR3nt: TGTGCCAGCAGCTTAGAGCGGGGTCAGACCCAGTACTTC

len: 15
v_gene: TRBV7-3
abundance: once
j_gene: TRBJ2-2
d_gene: NA
CDR3aa: CASSFGGPNTGELFF
CDR3nt: TGTGCCAGCAGCTTTGGCGGGCCGAACACCGGGGAGCTGTTTTTT

len: 14
v_gene: TRBV11-2
abundance: NA
j_gene: TRBJ2-7
d_gene: TRBD1
CDR3aa: CASSFGTGIHEQYF
CDR3nt: TGTGCCAGCAGCTTCGGGACAGGGATACACGAGCAGTACTTC

len: 14
v_gene: TRBV5-6
abundance: NA
j_gene: TRBJ2-1
d_gene: NA
CDR3aa: CASSRETSYNEQFF
CDR3nt: TGTGCCAGCAGTCGTGAGACTTCCTACAATGAGCAGTTCTTC

len: 12
v_gene: TRBV29-1
abundance: NA
j_gene: TRBJ1-2
d_gene: TRBD1
CDR3aa: CSVQETGVGYTF
CDR3nt: TGCAGCGTTCAGGAGACAGGGGTTGGCTACACCTTC

len: 17
v_gene: TRBV19
abundance: NA
j_gene: TRBJ1-3
d_gene: NA
CDR3aa: CASSISLADYSGNTIYF
CDR3nt: TGTGCCAGTAGTATCAGCCTGGCGGACTACTCTGGAAACACCATATATTTT

len: 16
v_gene: TRBV19
abundance: NA
j_gene: TRBJ2-3
d_gene: NA
CDR3aa: CASSMQGGVGADTQYF
CDR3nt: TGTGCCAGTAGTATGCAAGGCGGGGTAGGGGCAGATACGCAGTATTTT

len: 16
v_gene: TRBV19
abundance: NA
j_gene: TRBJ2-1
d_gene: NA
CDR3aa: CASSQLVGTSPNEQFF
CDR3nt: TGTGCCAGTAGTCAACTAGTGGGTACGAGCCCCAATGAGCAGTTCTTC

len: 20
v_gene: TRBV14
abundance: NA
j_gene: TRBJ2-6
d_gene: TRBD2
CDR3aa: CASSHEPSGGAGPGANVLTF
CDR3nt: TGTGCCAGCAGCCATGAGCCTAGCGGGGGGGCCGGACCTGGGGCCAACGTCCTGACTTTC

len: 13
v_gene: TRBV18
abundance: NA
j_gene: TRBJ1-1
d_gene: TRBD1
CDR3aa: CASSRGQGTEAFF
CDR3nt: TGTGCCAGCTCTCGAGGACAGGGAACTGAAGCTTTCTTT

len: 15
v_gene: TRBV7-2
abundance: NA
j_gene: TRBJ2-7
d_gene: TRBD1
CDR3aa: CASSTGTGTYYEQYF
CDR3nt: TGTGCCAGCAGCACTGGGACAGGCACATACTACGAGCAGTACTTC

len: 14
v_gene: TRBV29-1
abundance: NA
j_gene: TRBJ2-5
d_gene: TRBD2
CDR3aa: CSAGGSWGPRTQYF
CDR3nt: TGCTCAGCGGGGGGGAGTTGGGGCCCGCGCACCCAGTACTTC

len: 14
v_gene: TRBV27
abundance: NA
j_gene: TRBJ2-7
d_gene: TRBD2
CDR3aa: CASHAGGVGSEQYF
CDR3nt: TGTGCCAGCCATGCCGGGGGGGTCGGTAGCGAGCAGTACTTC

len: 15
v_gene: TRBV18
abundance: NA
j_gene: TRBJ1-1
d_gene: TRBD1
CDR3aa: CASSPPGQGAIGAFF
CDR3nt: TGTGCCAGCTCACCACCGGGACAGGGGGCGATTGGGGCTTTCTTT

len: 13
v_gene: TRBV5-6
abundance: NA
j_gene: TRBJ1-4
d_gene: TRBD1
CDR3aa: CASSPGQGGKLFF
CDR3nt: TGTGCCAGCAGCCCCGGACAGGGGGGAAAACTGTTTTTT

len: 13
v_gene: TRBV28
abundance: NA
j_gene: TRBJ1-1
d_gene: TRBD1
CDR3aa: CATKTGGGTEAFF
CDR3nt: TGTGCCACCAAAACAGGGGGTGGCACTGAAGCTTTCTTT

len: 16
v_gene: TRBV7-2
abundance: few
j_gene: TRBJ1-6
d_gene: TRBD1
CDR3aa: CASSLGGTGYNSPLHF
CDR3nt: TGTGCCAGCAGCTTAGGGGGGACAGGTTATAATTCACCCCTCCACTTT

len: 12
v_gene: TRBV5-4
abundance: NA
j_gene: TRBJ2-5
d_gene: NA
CDR3aa: CASRADQETQYF
CDR3nt: TGTGCCAGCAGGGCAGACCAAGAGACCCAGTACTTC

len: 15
v_gene: TRBV6-5
abundance: NA
j_gene: TRBJ2-1
d_gene: TRBD1
CDR3aa: CASRTGVLPYNEQFF
CDR3nt: TGTGCCAGCAGGACAGGGGTATTGCCCTACAATGAGCAGTTCTTC

len: 16
v_gene: TRBV10-3
abundance: NA
j_gene: TRBJ2-1
d_gene: NA
CDR3aa: CAISESWAGPYNEQFF
CDR3nt: TGTGCCATCAGTGAGTCTTGGGCGGGACCATACAATGAGCAGTTCTTC